This T cell receptor (beta chain) was retrieved from a study of identical twins. This CDR3 has 14 amino acids. Germline assignment: CDR1 SGHAT and CDR2 FQNNGV. Losses at the gene ends were 5 bases for V and 6 bases for J; bases not matched to a gene: 7. MiXCR, run by TCRdb on the 5' RACE reads, gives a single entry per CDR3 protein. The sample lists 450,000 or so distinct CDR3 sequences, approximately 15% occurring once. These data also formed part of another study, on yellow fever vaccine responses in identical twins.

The specimen sequenced was CD4+ T cells sorted from blood. This sequence was found in a woman aged 18-29 years in good health. This chain links TRBV11-2 with TRBJ2-1; 7 bases match TRBD2. The CDR3: CASSQSTSPNEQFF. Here the CDR3 DNA reads TGTGCCAGCAGCCAATCGACTAGCCCCAATGAGCAGTTCTTC. Filled out from reference TRBV11-2 and TRBJ2-1, the complete variable domain reads EAGVAQSPRYKIIEKRQSVAFWCNPISGHATLYWYQQILGQGPKLLIQFQNNGVVDDSQLPKDRFSAERLKGVDSTLKIQPAKLEDSAVYLCASSQSTSPNEQFFGPGTRLTVL.